The 10 T cell receptor beta chains below come from one sample, sequenced in a study of shared clonotypes between healthy human individuals. Some clones are missing from TCRdb's copy, which holds only in-frame ones; the method was immunoSEQ multiplex PCR. The sample carries 2,500,000 or so clones, about 92% recorded once. The specimen was naive CD4+ T cells sorted from blood. Stated subset: CD45RA+ positively selected. The receptors come from a man aged 18 to 30 in good health.

V usage is TRBV14 and J usage is TRBJ2-7; D call uncertain. The V and J ends lost 3 bases and 2 bases respectively, with 14 bases between them. The CDR3 runs to 15 residues. CDR1 is SGHDN, CDR2 FVKESK, per germline. This chain's CDR3 is CASSQGTSKTYEQYF. CDR3 coding DNA: TGTGCCAGCAGCCAGGGAACCTCTAAGACCTACGAGCAGTACTTC.

This rearrangement joins TRBV15 to TRBJ2-1; 8 positions match TRBD2. CDR1 LNHNV and CDR2 YYDKDF come from the germline V gene (reference sequence). This CDR3 has 14 residues. V shed 9 bases, J shed 2 bases, and the junction held 6 bases outside the gene matches. The chain's CDR3 is CATLAGNAYNEQFF. The CDR3 DNA reads TGTGCCACTTTAGCGGGGAATGCCTACAATGAGCAGTTCTTC.

With regard to this clone: The same CDR3 can be traced to other DNA sequences in this sample. This chain joins TRBV20-1 and TRBJ2-5; TRBD1 might be the D (6 bases). The germline V gene encodes CDR1 DFQATT and CDR2 SNEGSKA (reference sequence). This CDR3 spans 11 amino acids. V dropped 4 bases and J dropped 3 bases, with 6 bases sitting between them. The CDR3 DNA reads TGCAGTGCTAACAGGGAAGAGACCCAGTACTTC. As protein: CSANREETQYF.

This chain joins TRBV5-1 and TRBJ2-1; 8 bases match TRBD2. The V gene end was trimmed by 3 bases and the J gene end by 0 bases; junction bases not matched to a gene: 8. There are 17 residues in the CDR3. Germline V gene lookup returns CDR1 SGHRS and CDR2 YFSETQ. CDR3 in DNA: TGCGCCAGCAGCTGGCAGACTGGGACTAGCTCCTACAATGAGCAGTTCTTC. As protein: CASSWQTGTSSYNEQFF.

The V and J genes are TRBV12-1 and TRBJ2-4; the DNA was not compared with TRBD2, the D call given in the table. TRBV12-1 is a pseudogene segment. CDR3 size: 16 residues. For the CDR3, the DNA is TGTGCCAGCAGCTTTGGTCAATGCGTATCCAAAAACATTCAGTACTTC. It translates to CASSFGQCVSKNIQYF.

This clone has more than one count but fewer than ten. This chain uses TRBV29-1 with TRBJ1-3; D ambiguous. The CDR3 sequence is 13 residues long. The germline CDR1 and CDR2 sequences are SQVTM and ANQGSEA. Trimming cost V 6 bases and J 0 bases, with 9 bases left between them. The CDR3 nucleotides are TGCAGCGTGGGCAGCAACTCTGGAAACACCATATATTTT. This sequence encodes CSVGSNSGNTIYF.

The chain joins TRBV10-3 to TRBJ2-1; D is perhaps TRBD1 or TRBD2 (5 bases each). CDR1 ENHRY and CDR2 SYGVKD come from the germline V gene. The CDR3 loop spans 15 amino acids. V lost 3 bases, J lost 7 bases, and 16 bases lay in between. The CDR3 nucleotides are TGTGCCATCAGTGACACCGGGACCAAGGGGAATGAGCAGTTCTTC. Residues: CAISDTGTKGNEQFF.

The sample holds one count of this clone. CDR3 residues: CATSTRLPSGIAKNIQYF. The CDR3 region has the DNA TGTGCCACCAGCACGCGCCTTCCTTCAGGGATAGCCAAAAACATTCAGTACTTC. The rearrangement joins TRBV15 to TRBJ2-4; tentatively, D is TRBD1 (5 bases). V was cut by 4 bases and J by 0 bases, with 19 bases left in between. This CDR3 is 18 amino acids long. Germline CDR1 reads LNHNV; CDR2 reads YYDKDF (reference sequence).

The gene calls are TRBV7-9 and TRBJ1-6, with a tentative D call TRBD1 (6 bases). The CDR3 extends over 18 amino acids. Germline CDR1 is SEHNR and CDR2 is FQNEAQ (reference sequence). V was clipped by 0 bases and J by 7 bases, with 19 bases between them. This CDR3 reads CASSLAPAWGADNSPLHF. The CDR3 nucleotides are TGTGCCAGCAGCTTAGCCCCAGCCTGGGGGGCTGACAATTCACCCCTCCACTTT.

This chain links TRBV15 with TRBJ2-7; no clear D gene. In germline, CDR1 is LNHNV, CDR2 YYDKDF (reference sequence). The germline V and J ends were trimmed by 0 bases and 0 bases, with 9 bases remaining between them. This CDR3 is 15 amino acids long. The CDR3 sequence: CATSRESYLSYEQYF. The CDR3, as DNA: TGTGCCACCAGCAGAGAATCGTATCTCTCCTACGAGCAGTACTTC.